These 14 T cell receptor beta chains were all obtained from the same sample, sequenced in a study of blood T cell repertoires in COVID-19. Clones were sequenced by immunoSEQ multiplex PCR, and TCRdb holds only the in-frame ones, with some missing. The repertoire consists of around 37,000 clones, with around 90% occurring once and the leading ten covering around 20%. The sample consisted of peripheral blood. Receptors were obtained from a man aged 55 to 70 with acute or convalescent COVID-19.

This clone was counted a single time. CDR3 protein: CASTPGQVNNEQFF. As DNA, the CDR3 is TGTGCCAGTACTCCGGGACAGGTAAACAATGAGCAGTTCTTC. The chain is built from TRBV19 and TRBJ2-1; 8 bases map to TRBD1. This CDR3 region has 14 residues. Germline lookup yields CDR1 LNHDA and CDR2 SQIVND (reference sequence). The ends lost 7 bases at V and 5 bases at J; junction bases unmatched: 7. The variable domain in full, with the rest retrieved from reference TRBV19 and TRBJ2-1, is DGGITQSPKYLFRKEGQNVTLSCEQNLNHDAMYWYRQDPGQGLRLIYYSQIVNDFQKGDIAEGYSVSREKKESFPLTVTSAQKNPTAFYLCASTPGQVNNEQFFGPGTRLTVL.

The rearrangement joins TRBV5-4 to TRBJ2-3, with D possibly TRBD1 on 5 matching bases. V was shortened by 1 base and J by 2 bases, with 14 bases between the two germline ends. Germline-derived CDR1 and CDR2 are SGHNT and YYREEE (reference sequence). The CDR3 totals 16 residues. The CDR3 nucleotides are TGTGCCAGCAGCTTGTTTCTCCAGGGCTACACAGATACGCAGTATTTT. Translated: CASSLFLQGYTDTQYF. Looking up the rest from reference TRBV5-4 and TRBJ2-3 gives the full variable domain: ETGVTQSPTHLIKTRGQQVTLRCSSQSGHNTVSWYQQALGQGPQFIFQYYREEENGRGNFPPRFSGLQFPNYSSELNVNALELDDSALYLCASSLFLQGYTDTQYFGPGTRLTVL.

The chain couples TRBV24-1 to TRBJ2-3; D perhaps matches TRBD1 (6 bases). V shed 2 bases and J shed 3 bases, with 14 bases lying between them. The CDR3 sequence is 16 residues long. The germline V gene encodes CDR1 KGHDR and CDR2 SFDVKD. CDR3 sequence (DNA): TGTGCCACCAGTGATTACACTCGGACAGCTACAGATACGCAGTATTTT. Amino acids: CATSDYTRTATDTQYF.

In DNA form, the CDR3 reads TGTGCCAGCAGTATAACGAGGTCTGGGGCCAACGTCCTGACTTTC. Translation: CASSITRSGANVLTF. J is TRBJ2-6 and V is TRBV6-5; D is unresolved. This CDR3 is built from 15 residues. V lost 5 bases, J lost 1 base, and 9 bases lay in between. The germline CDR1 and CDR2 sequences are MNHEY and SVGAGI.

CDR3 protein: CASSAHGQGQYF. DNA of the CDR3: TGTGCCAGCAGTGCCCATGGACAGGGACAGTACTTC. This rearrangement joins TRBV6-2 or TRBV6-3 to TRBJ2-4; 8 nucleotides line up with TRBD1. The V gene's germline CDR1 is MNHEY and CDR2 SVGEGT. J gave up 13 bases and V 5 bases, and 7 bases lay outside the gene matches. The CDR3 has 12 amino acids.

This chain links TRBV7-8 with TRBJ2-1, with 7 bases identical to TRBD2. The CDR3 consists of 17 residues. CDR1 and CDR2 from the germline V gene are SGHVS and FQNEAQ. Trimming removed 5 bases from V and 0 bases from J; junction bases left unmatched: 10. CDR3 bases: TGTGCCAGCAGCCCAGCGGGGAGACTCAGCTCCTACAATGAGCAGTTCTTC. Translating it yields CASSPAGRLSSYNEQFF.

V gene TRBV5-1 combines with J gene TRBJ2-3; D is perhaps TRBD1 (6 bases). Trimming removed 4 bases at V and 3 bases at J, with 12 bases between. This CDR3 has 14 residues. Germline lookup yields CDR1 SGHRS and CDR2 YFSETQ. The CDR3, as DNA: TGCGCCAGCAGCGAATCCAGGGGAACAGATACGCAGTATTTT. Translation: CASSESRGTDTQYF.

The chain recombines TRBV11-2 with TRBJ1-1, with no clear D. V was pared by 6 bases and J by 1 base, with 9 bases between. Germline CDR1 reads SGHAT; CDR2 reads FQNNGV. The CDR3 runs to 13 residues. DNA of the CDR3: TGTGCCAGCAGGTATTCGGGGAACACTGAAGCTTTCTTT. This codes for CASRYSGNTEAFF.

This chain connects TRBV5-1 to TRBJ2-7; TRBD1 aligns across 7 bases. CDR1 is SGHRS and CDR2 is YFSETQ in the germline V gene. CDR3 length: 13 amino acids. V lost 2 bases, J lost 2 bases, and 1 base stayed unmatched. CDR3 in DNA: TGCGCCAGCAGCTTACAGGGGACCTACGAGCAGTACTTC. Translation gives CASSLQGTYEQYF.

This chain uses TRBV5-6 with TRBJ1-3; no definite D call. V was cut by 1 base and J by 0 bases, with 14 bases left in between. The CDR3 spans 17 residues. The V gene's germline CDR1 is SGHDT and CDR2 YYEEEE. The CDR3 loop is CASSLNTGLNSGNTIYF. DNA of the CDR3: TGTGCCAGCAGCTTGAATACCGGGTTAAACTCTGGAAACACCATATATTTT. The full variable domain, its missing parts supplied by reference TRBV5-6 and TRBJ1-3, is DAGVTQSPTHLIKTRGQQVTLRCSPKSGHDTVSWYQQALGQGPQFIFQYYEEEERQRGNFPDRFSGHQFPNYSSELNVNALLLGDSALYLCASSLNTGLNSGNTIYFGEGSWLTVV.

In nucleotides, the CDR3 is TGTGCCAGCAGGTCGGGGGGTTTTAACACTGAAGCTTTCTTT. It is translated as CASRSGGFNTEAFF. V and J are TRBV11-3 and TRBJ1-1; the D gene is possibly TRBD1 (5 bases). Trimming took 6 bases from V and 2 from J, leaving 13 bases between them. CDR3 size: 14 residues. Germline CDR1 and CDR2: SGHNT and YENEEA.

The rearrangement joins TRBV6-5 to TRBJ1-5; D unclear. CDR1 MNHEY and CDR2 SVGAGI come from the germline V gene. CDR3 length: 13 residues. V was shortened by 6 bases and J by 9 bases, with 15 bases between the two germline ends. This chain's CDR3 is CASRGSSGRPQHF. In DNA, the CDR3 is TGTGCCAGCAGGGGGTCTTCGGGGAGGCCCCAGCATTTT.

The rearrangement uses TRBV19 and TRBJ1-3, with 8 bases that match TRBD1. The germline V gene encodes CDR1 LNHDA and CDR2 SQIVND (reference sequence). The CDR3 contains 14 residues. V lost 11 bases and J lost 4; bases outside the gene matches: 10. The DNA of the CDR3 is TGTGCCGGCCGCGAAACAGGGGGAGGAAACACCATATATTTT. Its translation is CAGRETGGGNTIYF.

This sequence joins TRBV7-8 and TRBJ1-4, with 7 positions matching TRBD1. This CDR3 region has 16 residues. V trimming: 0 bases; J trimming: 8 bases; junction bases outside the gene matches: 9. In germline, CDR1 is SGHVS, CDR2 FQNEAQ. CDR3 bases: TGTGCCAGCAGCTTAGCCGAGACAGGGCTCGGCGAAAAACTGTTTTTT. Protein: CASSLAETGLGEKLFF.